A selection of T cell receptor beta chains follows, all from one sample in a study of naive and memory T cell subsets. MiXCR was run by TCRdb on the UMI-ligation and nested PCR reads, yielding one entry per CDR3 protein. In the table there are roughly 8,000 distinct CDR3 sequences, around 27% of which are singletons. Source material: CD8+ TEMRA cells from blood. These receptors originate from a human donor in good health. Both conserved end residues are part of each CDR3. The D gene is left open where the match is weak. Clone size is shown for a subset of rows, as once, few, many or a class of expanded clone.

clone size	V gene	J gene	D gene	CDR3 length	CDR3 protein	CDR3 DNA
few	TRBV4-2	TRBJ2-7	TRBD1	17	CASSPRTGTGAPYEQYF	TGTGCCAGCAGCCCTCGTACGGGCACAGGGGCCCCCTACGAGCAGTACTTC
.	TRBV3-1	TRBJ2-7	.	16	CASSQFEGAVPYEQYF	TGTGCCAGCAGCCAGTTTGAAGGAGCAGTCCCCTACGAGCAGTACTTC
.	TRBV5-1	TRBJ2-3	.	13	CASSLGNTDTQYF	TGCGCCAGCAGCTTGGGTAACACAGATACGCAGTATTTT
many	TRBV19	TRBJ2-1	.	18	CASSPLSPGHRPYNEQFF	TGTGCCAGTAGTCCCCTATCCCCCGGACACAGACCCTACAATGAGCAGTTCTTC
few	TRBV7-8	TRBJ2-1	TRBD2	15	CASSSGSGAFNEQFF	TGTGCCAGCAGCTCGGGTAGCGGGGCCTTCAATGAGCAGTTCTTC
few	TRBV20-1	TRBJ2-7	.	15	CSARDGGSTSTEQYF	TGCAGTGCTAGAGATGGGGGGTCGACGAGTACCGAGCAGTACTTC
few	TRBV9	TRBJ1-5	.	14	CASGGGSSNQPQHF	TGTGCCAGCGGCGGGGGCAGTAGCAATCAGCCCCAGCATTTT
.	TRBV7-9	TRBJ2-3	TRBD1	15	CASSSGTGHTDTQYF	TGTGCCAGCAGCTCCGGGACAGGCCACACAGATACGCAGTATTTT
.	TRBV15	TRBJ2-2	.	11	CATSSNRELFF	TGTGCCACCAGCAGCAACCGGGAGCTGTTTTTT
once	TRBV7-9	TRBJ2-1	.	16	CASSPSLARSYNEQFF	TGTGCCAGCAGCCCAAGTCTTGCGCGGTCCTACAATGAGCAGTTCTTC
.	TRBV7-9	TRBJ2-1	TRBD1	14	CASSSILTGTGQFF	TGTGCCAGCAGCTCGATTCTCACAGGGACAGGGCAGTTCTTC
few	TRBV5-1	TRBJ2-5	TRBD2	17	CASSLLSGGGAQETQYF	TGCGCCAGCAGCTTGTTGTCCGGCGGGGGAGCCCAAGAGACCCAGTACTTC
few	TRBV28	TRBJ2-7	TRBD1	14	CASTATGGFYEQYF	TGTGCCAGCACCGCGACAGGGGGTTTTTACGAGCAGTACTTC
few	TRBV6-2/TRBV6-3	TRBJ1-1	.	13	CASSYTGGTEAFF	TGTGCCAGCAGTTATACAGGAGGAACTGAAGCTTTCTTT
.	TRBV2	TRBJ2-7	.	11	CASGTTDEQYF	TGTGCCAGCGGGACAACCGACGAGCAGTACTTC
few	TRBV20-1	TRBJ2-7	TRBD2	16	CSARDPKSGSSYEQYF	TGCAGTGCTAGAGATCCGAAGAGCGGGAGCTCCTACGAGCAGTACTTC
many	TRBV4-1	TRBJ2-7	.	12	CASSQDSYEQYF	TGCGCCAGCAGCCAAGATTCCTACGAGCAGTACTTC
.	TRBV6-4	TRBJ2-1	.	13	CASSDGSAYGQFF	TGTGCCAGCAGTGACGGGTCAGCCTATGGGCAGTTCTTC
.	TRBV5-1	TRBJ1-1	.	15	CASSVPAGGRGPAFF	TGCGCCAGCAGCGTCCCGGCCGGGGGCAGGGGACCTGCTTTCTTT
few	TRBV29-1	TRBJ1-1	.	12	CSVDFSGTEAFF	TGCAGCGTTGATTTTTCAGGGACTGAAGCTTTCTTT
.	TRBV27	TRBJ2-1	.	9	CASNNEQFF	TGTGCCAGTAACAATGAGCAGTTCTTC
.	TRBV5-6	TRBJ2-1	.	13	CASSSGTPNEQFF	TGTGCCAGCAGCTCCGGGACTCCCAATGAGCAGTTCTTC